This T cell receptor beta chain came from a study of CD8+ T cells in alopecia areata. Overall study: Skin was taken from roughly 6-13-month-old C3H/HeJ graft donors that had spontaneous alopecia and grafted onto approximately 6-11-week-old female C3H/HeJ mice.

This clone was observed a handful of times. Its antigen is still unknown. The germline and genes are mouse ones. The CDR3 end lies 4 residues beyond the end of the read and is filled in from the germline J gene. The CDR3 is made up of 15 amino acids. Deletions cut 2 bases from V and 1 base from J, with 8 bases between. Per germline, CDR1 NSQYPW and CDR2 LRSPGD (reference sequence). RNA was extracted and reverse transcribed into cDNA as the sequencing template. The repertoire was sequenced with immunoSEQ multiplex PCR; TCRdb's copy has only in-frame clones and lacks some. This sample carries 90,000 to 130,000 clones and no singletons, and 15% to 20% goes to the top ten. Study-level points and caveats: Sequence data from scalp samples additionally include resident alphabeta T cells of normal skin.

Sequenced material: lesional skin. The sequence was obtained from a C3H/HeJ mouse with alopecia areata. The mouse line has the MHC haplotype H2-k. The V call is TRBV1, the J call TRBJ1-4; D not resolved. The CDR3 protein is CTCSAQADSNERLFF. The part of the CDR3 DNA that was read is TGCACCTGCAGTGCACAGGCAGATTCCAACGAA. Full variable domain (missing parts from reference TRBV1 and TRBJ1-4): VTLLEQNPRWRLVPRGQAVNLRCILKNSQYPWMSWYQQDLQKQLQWLFTLRSPGDKEVKSLPGADYLATRVTDTELRLQVANMSQGRTLYCTCSAQADSNERLFFGHGTKLSVL.